A single sample is the source of the 24 T cell receptor beta chains below, sequenced in a study of blood T cell repertoires in COVID-19 (TCRdb year 2020). Library creation used the immunoSEQ multiplex PCR assay. As stored in TCRdb, this immuneACCESS dataset retains in-frame rearrangements with V and J assigned. A fraction of the clones does not appear; measured against another copy, unresolved V genes explain less than half of the discrepancy, and the remainder lacks a known reason. A total of approximately 180,000 clones appear in this sample, roughly 91% of them only once. The ten largest account for 3.5% to 4.5% of the sample. Sequenced sample: peripheral blood. All receptors come from a human donor in a cohort sampled during active COVID-19.

The chain joins TRBV5-1 to TRBJ1-1; TRBD1 is a possible D gene (6 bases). Trimming left V 7 bases short and J 6 bases short, with 25 bases between. Germline assignment: CDR1 SGHRS and CDR2 YFSETQ. This CDR3 has 16 amino acids. CDR3 region: CASHENLGDRSAEAFF. The DNA of the CDR3 is TGCGCCAGCCATGAGAATTTAGGCGACAGGTCGGCTGAAGCTTTCTTT.

This rearrangement joins TRBV18 to TRBJ1-1, with TRBD1 as a possible D gene (6 bases). Germline V gene sequence: CDR1 KGHSH, CDR2 LQKENI. This CDR3 region has 13 residues. Trimming removed 6 bases from V and 1 base from J, with 9 bases in between. DNA of the CDR3: TGTGCCAGCTCCGTGGGACAGAACACTGAAGCTTTCTTT. Residues: CASSVGQNTEAFF.

The chain employs TRBV2 and TRBJ1-5; 7 nucleotides match TRBD1. Trimming cost V 4 bases and J 7 bases; bases outside gene matches: 7. This CDR3 comprises 14 residues. Germline V gene data show CDR1 as SNHLY and CDR2 as FYNNEI. The CDR3 DNA sequence: TGTGCCAGCAGTGTTGGAGGGGGCGCCCAGCCCCAGCATTTT. This translates into CASSVGGGAQPQHF.

This rearrangement joins TRBV5-4 to TRBJ1-4; 8 bases agree with TRBD1. Germline V CDR1 and CDR2: SGHNT, YYREEE (reference sequence). The V gene end was trimmed by 4 bases and the J gene end by 7 bases; junction bases not matched to a gene: 9. CDR3 length: 15 amino acids. The CDR3 region has the DNA TGTGCCAGCAGCCCCGACAGGGGCGGTGGTGAAAAACTGTTTTTT. Encoded protein: CASSPDRGGGEKLFF.

The chain has TRBV10-1 and TRBJ1-5; D is uncertain. The CDR3 runs to 11 residues. Germline CDR1 and CDR2: WNHNN and SYGVQD (reference sequence). V lost 7 bases and J lost 5, with 6 bases in between. CDR3 sequence (DNA): TGCGCCAGCAAACGAGATCAGCCCCAGCATTTT. Translated, it gives CASKRDQPQHF.

The CDR3 region is CASSIDHSSNTEAFF. DNA of the CDR3: TGTGCCAGTAGTATAGATCACAGCTCTAACACTGAAGCTTTCTTT. The chain links TRBV19 to TRBJ1-1, with D hard to call. With 0 bases removed from V and 2 bases from J, the gap between germline ends came to 10 bases. The CDR3 runs 15 residues. Germline CDR1 LNHDA, CDR2 SQIVND (reference sequence).

This sequence joins TRBV5-1 and TRBJ2-1; 12 nucleotides line up with TRBD2. Germline V lookup: CDR1 SGHRS, CDR2 YFSETQ. The trim removed 2 bases at V and 4 bases at J, leaving 7 bases unmatched. This CDR3 comprises 17 residues. DNA of the CDR3: TGCGCCAGCAGCTTAGCTAGCGGGGGGGCCGAATACAATGAGCAGTTCTTC. Protein product: CASSLASGGAEYNEQFF.

V and J are TRBV7-9 and TRBJ1-1, with 7 bases identical to TRBD1. Germline-derived CDR1 and CDR2 are SEHNR and FQNEAQ (reference sequence). The ends lost 5 bases at V and 6 bases at J; junction bases unmatched: 9. This CDR3 has 14 residues. CDR3 amino acids: CASSHSTGFAEAFF. The CDR3 nucleotides read TGTGCCAGCAGCCATTCGACAGGGTTCGCTGAAGCTTTCTTT.

This rearrangement joins TRBV6-5 to TRBJ2-5; D unresolved. The CDR3 is made up of 15 amino acids. Germline values: CDR1 MNHEY, CDR2 SVGAGI. Trimming pared 2 bases from V and 4 bases from J, leaving 14 bases between. The CDR3 here is CASSYSPQFRETQYF. The CDR3 DNA is TGTGCCAGCAGTTACAGTCCCCAGTTTCGAGAGACCCAGTACTTC.

The chain combines TRBV15 with TRBJ1-5, with a weak D call TRBD1 (6 bases). V lost 0 bases and J lost 9, with 9 bases in between. The germline V gene encodes CDR1 LNHNV and CDR2 YYDKDF (reference sequence). The CDR3 spans 13 residues. CDR3 in DNA: TGTGCCACCAGCAGAGACGCGGGGGCGCCCCAGCATTTT. It codes for CATSRDAGAPQHF.

The CDR3 DNA is TGTGCCAGCACCAGGGGCTTTAGCTCCTACAATGAGCAGTTCTTC. This encodes CASTRGFSSYNEQFF. The V call is TRBV6-6, the J call TRBJ2-1; a weak D match, TRBD1 (6 bases). The V gene's germline CDR1 is MNHNY and CDR2 SVGAGI (reference sequence). CDR3 length: 15 residues. The germline V and J ends were trimmed by 7 bases and 0 bases, with 13 bases remaining between them.

The chain links TRBV5-4 to TRBJ2-1; TRBD2 aligns across 13 bases. Germline trimming cut 7 bases from V and 5 bases from J; bases unmatched to any gene: 12. The CDR3 is 17 amino acids. Germline V gene data show CDR1 as SGHNT and CDR2 as YYREEE (reference sequence). In DNA, the CDR3 is TGTGCCAGCGGGAAGGGGGGACTAGCGGGACTAGACAATGAGCAGTTCTTC. It is translated as CASGKGGLAGLDNEQFF.

The CDR3 is CASSELTSGRAGEQFF. The CDR3 bases are TGTGCCAGCAGTGAATTGACTAGCGGGAGGGCCGGTGAGCAGTTCTTC. The chain uses TRBV25-1 and TRBJ2-1; 14 bases match TRBD2. Trimming removed 1 base from V and 9 bases from J; junction bases left unmatched: 5. The germline CDR1 and CDR2 sequences are MGHDK and SYGVNS. CDR3 length equals 16 residues. The variable domain in full, completed from reference TRBV25-1 and TRBJ2-1, reads EADIYQTPRYLVIGTGKKITLECSQTMGHDKMYWYQQDPGMELHLIHYSYGVNSTEKGDLSSESTVSRIRTEHFPLTLESARPSHTSQYLCASSELTSGRAGEQFFGPGTRLTVL.

The chain carries TRBV2 and TRBJ2-3; a weak D match, TRBD1 (6 bases). The CDR3 consists of 13 residues. CDR1 is SNHLY, CDR2 FYNNEI, per germline. Trimming shortened V by 9 bases and J by 3 bases, and 13 bases separated the two germline ends. DNA for the CDR3: TGTGCCAGAAGGATAGGGGGAACAGATACGCAGTATTTT. Encoded protein: CARRIGGTDTQYF.

The genes are TRBV7-8 and TRBJ1-6; D gene uncertain. There are 13 residues in the CDR3. Germline V gene sequence: CDR1 SGHVS, CDR2 FQNEAQ. V lost 5 bases, J lost 8 bases, and 10 bases lay in between. CDR3 DNA: TGTGCCAGCAGCCAGGACTTGGATTCACCCCTCCACTTT. Its translation is CASSQDLDSPLHF.

The genes are TRBV6-2 or TRBV6-3 and TRBJ2-5; D may be TRBD1 (6 bases). Between the trimmed V and J ends, which lost 6 bases and 2 bases, there was a span of 10 bases. Germline values: CDR1 MNHEY, CDR2 SVGEGT. The CDR3 is made up of 13 amino acids. In DNA, the CDR3 is TGTGCCAGCAGCGGGACAATGCAAGAGACCCAGTACTTC. Translating gives CASSGTMQETQYF.

The chain combines TRBV7-2 with TRBJ1-4; the match to TRBD1 covers 7 bases. J was trimmed by 10 bases and V by 6 bases; bases with no gene match: 14. This CDR3 has 15 amino acids. Per the germline V gene, CDR1 is SGHTA and CDR2 is FQGNSA. The CDR3 is CASRSDRAQLGKLFF. CDR3 nucleotide sequence: TGTGCCAGCAGATCCGACAGGGCCCAATTGGGAAAACTGTTTTTT.

The V call is TRBV29-1, the J call TRBJ1-1; no definite D call. Trimming removed 7 bases from V and 1 base from J, with 13 bases in between. CDR1 is SQVTM, CDR2 ANQGSEA, per germline. This CDR3 comprises 13 residues. The CDR3 is CSARPGENTEAFF. The CDR3 DNA is TGCAGCGCCCGGCCCGGGGAGAACACTGAAGCTTTCTTT.

The chain has TRBV7-9 and TRBJ2-1; 8 bases line up with TRBD2. J gave up 6 bases and V 0 bases, and 13 bases lay outside the gene matches. The V gene's germline CDR1 is SEHNR and CDR2 FQNEAQ (reference sequence). The CDR3 consists of 18 residues. The CDR3 DNA reads TGTGCCAGCAGCTTAGCGCGGGCTTGGCTAGCGGGCTCCAATGAGCAGTTCTTC. This gives the protein CASSLARAWLAGSNEQFF.

The V and J genes are TRBV6-5 and TRBJ1-2; D gene unclear. From germline, CDR1 is MNHEY and CDR2 SVGAGI. The V gene lost 4 bases and the J gene lost 5 bases, with 8 bases spanning the gap. This CDR3 comprises 12 residues. CDR3 in DNA: TGTGCCAGCAGTTCAGGATGGTATGGCTACACCTTC. It translates to CASSSGWYGYTF.

This sequence joins TRBV24-1 and TRBJ2-1; 9 bases map to TRBD2. V was pared by 0 bases and J by 15 bases, with 8 bases of the junction left unmatched. The germline V gene has CDR1 KGHDR and CDR2 SFDVKD. The CDR3 has 14 amino acids. DNA of the CDR3: TGTGCCACCAGTGATTTGTGGCAGAGCGGGAGGTGGTTCTTC. Protein: CATSDLWQSGRWFF.

This sequence joins TRBV21-1 and TRBJ1-5; the table assigns TRBD1, which was not confirmed against the DNA. TRBV21-1 is assigned pseudogene status. The CDR3 has 15 amino acids. The CDR3 DNA reads TGTGCCAGCAGCAAAGATGTGCAGGGGGACCAGCCCCAGCATTTT. Its protein product is CASSKDVQGDQPQHF.

The V gene is TRBV27, the J gene TRBJ2-2, with 10 positions matching TRBD2. V was pared by 6 bases and J by 1 base, with 2 bases of the junction left unmatched. The length of the CDR3 is 15 residues. Germline CDR1 reads MNHEY; CDR2 reads SMNVEV (reference sequence). The DNA for the CDR3 is TGTGCCAGCAGGAGCGGGGGGGTGAACACCGGGGAGCTGTTTTTT. Protein product: CASRSGGVNTGELFF.

This clone was detected only a few times. CDR3 protein: CSAVDYEQYF. CDR3 coding DNA: TGCAGTGCTGTAGACTACGAGCAGTACTTC. The genes are TRBV20-1 and TRBJ2-7; D unresolved. CDR1 and CDR2 (germline): DFQATT, SNEGSKA (reference sequence). Trimming took off 5 bases at V and 3 bases at J, with 5 bases between the two ends. There are 10 residues in the CDR3.